This TCR beta chain came from a study of persistence of HIV-infected CD4 T cells. Only a few counts were recorded for this clone. The antigen is undetermined. Stimulation used 10 ug/mL lysate from CMV-infected fibroblasts. Sorting of responding CD4+ T cells relied on upregulated CD40 ligand together with CD69. Donors were HIV-1-infected adults who began suppressive ART during chronic infection. Anti-CD28/CD49d costimulation, CD40-blocking antibody and enfuvirtide were given to CD8-depleted PBMCs for about 17 hours. Germline values: CDR1 SGHRS, CDR2 YFSETQ. The junction had 12 bases not matched to a gene; V was cut back by 4 bases and J by 4 bases. The CDR3 is 16 amino acids. This was the immunoSEQ version 4 assay in survey mode. The method was immunoSEQ multiplex PCR; TCRdb's version includes in-frame clones alone and lacks a portion of them. The sample lists under 20,000 clones, 65% occurring once.

The V call is TRBV5-1, the J call TRBJ2-5; 8 bases align to TRBD1. This TCR was sampled from an adult woman with HIV who was CMV-seropositive. This material consisted of CD4+ T cells sorted from PBMCs after roughly 17-hour stimulation, taken from a patient who received antiretroviral therapy. Written as DNA, the CDR3 is TGCGCCAGCAGCCTGACCGGGACAGGTCTTCGAGAGACCCAGTACTTC. Its translation: CASSLTGTGLRETQYF.